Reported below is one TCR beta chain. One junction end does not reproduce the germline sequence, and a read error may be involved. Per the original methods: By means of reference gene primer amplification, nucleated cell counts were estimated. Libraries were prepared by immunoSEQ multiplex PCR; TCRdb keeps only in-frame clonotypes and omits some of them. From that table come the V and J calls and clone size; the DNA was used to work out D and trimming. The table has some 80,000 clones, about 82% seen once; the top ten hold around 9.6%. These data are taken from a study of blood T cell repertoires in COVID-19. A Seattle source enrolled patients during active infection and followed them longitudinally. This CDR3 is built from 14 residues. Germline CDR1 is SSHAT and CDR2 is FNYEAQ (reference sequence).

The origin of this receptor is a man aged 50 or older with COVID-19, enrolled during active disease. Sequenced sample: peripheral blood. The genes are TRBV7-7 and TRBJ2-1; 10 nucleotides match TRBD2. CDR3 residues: CASSPATSGIEQFF. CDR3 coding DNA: TGTGCTAGCAGCCCAGCCACTAGCGGGATTGAGCAGTTCTTC.